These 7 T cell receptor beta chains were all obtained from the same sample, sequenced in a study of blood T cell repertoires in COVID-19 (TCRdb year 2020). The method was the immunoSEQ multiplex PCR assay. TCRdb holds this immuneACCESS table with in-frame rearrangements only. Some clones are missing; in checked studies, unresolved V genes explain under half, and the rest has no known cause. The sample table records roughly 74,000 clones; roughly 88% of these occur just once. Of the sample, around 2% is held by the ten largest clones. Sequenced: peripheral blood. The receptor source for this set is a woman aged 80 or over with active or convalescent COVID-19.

The CDR3, as DNA: TGTGCCAGCAGTTTAAGGGCTGGGCAGGGGGCTTGGGGCAATCAGCCCCAGCATTTT. It is translated as CASSLRAGQGAWGNQPQHF. V usage is TRBV28 and J usage is TRBJ1-5; 8 bases agree with TRBD1. The CDR3 extends over 19 amino acids. CDR1 is MDHEN and CDR2 is SYDVKM in the germline V gene. J was trimmed by 2 bases and V by 2 bases; bases with no gene match: 14.

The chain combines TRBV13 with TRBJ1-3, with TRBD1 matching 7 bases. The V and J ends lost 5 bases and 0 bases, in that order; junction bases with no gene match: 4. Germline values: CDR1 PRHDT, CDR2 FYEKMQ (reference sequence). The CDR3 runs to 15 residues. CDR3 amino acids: CASSHDRDSGNTIYF. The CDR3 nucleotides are TGTGCCAGCAGCCACGACAGGGACTCTGGAAACACCATATATTTT.

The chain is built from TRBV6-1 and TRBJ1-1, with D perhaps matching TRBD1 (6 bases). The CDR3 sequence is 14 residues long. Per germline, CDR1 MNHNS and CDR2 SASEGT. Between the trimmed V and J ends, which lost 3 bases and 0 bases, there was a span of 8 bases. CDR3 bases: TGTGCCAGCAGTGACCAGGGGATGAACACTGAAGCTTTCTTT. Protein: CASSDQGMNTEAFF.

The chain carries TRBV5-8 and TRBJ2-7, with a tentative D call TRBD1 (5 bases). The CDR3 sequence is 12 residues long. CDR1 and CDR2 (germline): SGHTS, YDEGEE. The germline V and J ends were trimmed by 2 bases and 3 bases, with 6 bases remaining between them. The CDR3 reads CASSLGVYEQYF. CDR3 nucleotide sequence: TGTGCCAGCAGCTTAGGGGTCTACGAGCAGTACTTC.

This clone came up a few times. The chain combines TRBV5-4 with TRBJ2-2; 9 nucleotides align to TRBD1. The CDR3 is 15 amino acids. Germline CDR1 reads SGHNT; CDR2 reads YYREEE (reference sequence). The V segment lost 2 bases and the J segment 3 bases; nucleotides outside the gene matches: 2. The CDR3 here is CASSFRDRDTGELFF. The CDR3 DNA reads TGTGCCAGCAGCTTCCGGGACAGGGACACCGGGGAGCTGTTTTTT.

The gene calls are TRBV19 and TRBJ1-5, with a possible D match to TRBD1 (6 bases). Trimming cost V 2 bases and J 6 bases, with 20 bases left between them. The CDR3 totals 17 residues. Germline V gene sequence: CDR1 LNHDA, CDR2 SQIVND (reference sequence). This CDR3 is CASSIMAFGTQGQPQHF. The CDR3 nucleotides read TGTGCCAGTAGTATAATGGCCTTCGGGACACAGGGTCAGCCCCAGCATTTT.

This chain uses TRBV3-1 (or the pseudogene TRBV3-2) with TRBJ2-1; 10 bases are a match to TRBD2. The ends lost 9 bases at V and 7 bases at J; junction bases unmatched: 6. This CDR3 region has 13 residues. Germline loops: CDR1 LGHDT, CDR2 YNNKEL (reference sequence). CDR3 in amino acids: CASALAGENEQFF. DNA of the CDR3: TGTGCCAGTGCGCTAGCGGGAGAAAATGAGCAGTTCTTC.